The text below deals with one T cell receptor (beta chain). The data are from a study of shared clonotypes between healthy human individuals. Per sorted-subset replicate PCR, input was approximately 0.2 ug DNA, representing tens of thousands of T cell genomes. Here immunoSEQ multiplex PCR was the method, and the copy in TCRdb shows in-frame clones only, minus some. The sample consists of around 690,000 clones, roughly 88% of them appearing once. Germline CDR1 is MNHEY and CDR2 is SMNVEV (reference sequence). The V and J ends lost 4 bases and 5 bases respectively, with 5 bases between them. CDR3 length equals 12 residues.

This sequence was found in a man younger than 35 in good health. Some clones in this sample may be carry-over from other donors' samples. The sample taken for sequencing was memory CD8+ T cells from PBMCs. Regarding subset: CD45RO+ cells pooled with CCR7-negative TemRA cells. V usage is TRBV27 and J usage is TRBJ2-2; D gene unclear. In DNA, the CDR3 is TGTGCCAGCAGTTGGAGTACCGGGGAGCTGTTTTTT. Protein product: CASSWSTGELFF.